The rows below give T cell receptor beta chains drawn from one sample of a study of beta chain features in type 1 diabetes. Some clones are missing from TCRdb's copy, which holds only in-frame ones; the method was immunoSEQ multiplex PCR. The sample has 130,000 or so clones; roughly 9.3% are singletons. Source material: central memory CD4+ T cells from blood. The receptors were sampled from a woman aged 35 to 49 in good health. Both conserved end residues are trimmed from each CDR3.

TRBJ1-1	TRBV5-1	ASSSTTADTEAF
TRBJ2-7	TRBV6-1	ASSSMRDTYEQY
TRBJ2-5	TRBV7-8	ASSLQSGQETQY
TRBJ1-2	TRBV19	ASCPTGTGGAGGYGYT
TRBJ2-7	TRBV7-8	ASKGTSGVYEQY
TRBJ1-2	TRBV29-1	SVESVGGVYGYT
TRBJ2-7	TRBV29-1	SARGGDGYYEQY
TRBJ2-1	TRBV5-6	ASSSGLAGVNEQF
TRBJ2-7	TRBV27	ASSFYQGTYEQY
TRBJ2-1	TRBV5-6	ASSTTGTRPDEQF
TRBJ2-1	TRBV7-7	ASSSGLAGGNEQF
TRBJ2-7	TRBV12-5	ASGPGQAAYEQY
TRBJ2-7	TRBV7-8	ASSSHRGGEQY
TRBJ1-6	TRBV25-1	ASTEGAYNSPLH
TRBJ1-5	TRBV5-1	ASSPGDRTGGQPQH
TRBJ1-1	TRBV18	ASSLSGVSDTEAF
TRBJ2-1	TRBV18	ASSPQASGVYEQF
TRBJ2-5	TRBV2	ASRPQTAGGETQY
TRBJ1-2	TRBV2	ASSVQGGGSYGYT
TRBJ2-3	TRBV4-3	ASSQGFSGAASTDTQY
TRBJ2-5	TRBV7-2	ASSPGGTRETQY
TRBJ1-6	TRBV27	ASSRGQGRQSPLH
TRBJ1-6	TRBV6-5	ASSYYPSSGGSPLH